These 10 T cell receptor beta chains originate from one sample sequenced in a study of control samples from healthy donors and cancer patients. The assay was immunoSEQ multiplex PCR, and TCRdb's table has in-frame clones only and misses some. The sample includes fewer than 250,000 clones. The specimen sequenced was blood. Receptors were obtained from a woman aged 25 to 39 in good health.

The gene calls are TRBV6-2 or TRBV6-3 and TRBJ1-3, with 9 nucleotides matching TRBD1. J lost 4 bases, V lost 3 bases, and 19 bases had no gene match. There are 20 residues in the CDR3. Germline assignment: CDR1 MNHEY and CDR2 SVGEGT. The DNA of the CDR3 is TGTGCCAGCAGTTATGGGGGGGAAGGACAGGGGATAAAGGGAGGAAACACCATATATTTT. Protein: CASSYGGEGQGIKGGNTIYF.

The chain carries TRBV28 and TRBJ1-5; D not certain. V gave up 3 bases and J gave up 9 bases, with 18 bases separating them. CDR3 length equals 15 residues. Germline-derived CDR1 and CDR2 are MDHEN and SYDVKM. In DNA, the CDR3 is TGTGCCAGCAGTTTCCCCAGGTCGAAGAGGTCGCCCCAGCATTTT. Its translation: CASSFPRSKRSPQHF.

On this clone: Lacking the conserved final phenylalanine or tryptophan, this CDR3 likely reflects a read error. The limits of the CDR3 on the DNA are not certain, so only TCRdb's listed CDR3 is given. This sequence joins TRBV28 and TRBJ1-2; the DNA was not compared with TRBD1, the D call given in the table. The germline V gene encodes CDR1 MDHEN and CDR2 SYDVKM. The CDR3 spans 13 residues, counting both ends. The CDR3 here is CASSSQPARGGAS.

The chain carries TRBV28 and TRBJ1-2, with a weak D call TRBD1 (6 bases). The CDR3 has 16 residues. Looked up from germline, CDR1 is MDHEN and CDR2 is SYDVKM. V was trimmed by 5 bases and J by 3 bases, leaving 19 bases between them. For the CDR3, the DNA is TGTGCCAGCAGTGCATCAACAGGGTACTCAGACTATGGCTACACCTTC. This encodes CASSASTGYSDYGYTF.

The chain couples TRBV19 to TRBJ1-6; 8 bases are shared with TRBD1. V gave up 7 bases and J gave up 9 bases; unmatched junction bases: 5. Germline V gives CDR1 LNHDA, CDR2 SQIVND (reference sequence). The CDR3 loop spans 13 amino acids. CDR3 sequence (DNA): TGTGCCAGTAAGGAACAGGGGGGTTCACCCCTCCACTTT. Its translation: CASKEQGGSPLHF.

The chain is built from TRBV11-2 and TRBJ2-7; D might be TRBD2 (7 bases). CDR3 size: 16 residues. Germline V gene data show CDR1 as SGHAT and CDR2 as FQNNGV. Deletions cut 5 bases from V and 3 bases from J, with 20 bases between. The CDR3 DNA reads TGTGCCAGCAGCCCAGGCGGGGGCTTACTCGTCTACGAGCAGTACTTC. Translation: CASSPGGGLLVYEQYF.

The rearrangement links TRBV18 to TRBJ1-2; D is unclear. CDR3 length equals 13 residues. Trimming cost V 4 bases and J 8 bases, with 14 bases left between them. Germline CDR1 KGHSH, CDR2 LQKENI. The CDR3 DNA is TGTGCCAGCTCACGACCGGGAGGCCCGGGCTACACCTTC. This translates into CASSRPGGPGYTF.

About this clone itself: Other DNA sequences in this specimen translate into the identical CDR3. The V gene is TRBV12-3 or TRBV12-4, the J gene TRBJ1-2, with D possibly TRBD1 on 5 matching bases. The CDR3 spans 13 residues. Trimming stripped 0 bases from V and 5 bases from J, with 7 bases between. The CDR3 loop reads CASSLAGPYGYTF. CDR3 in DNA: TGTGCCAGCAGTTTAGCGGGACCTTATGGCTACACCTTC.

V is TRBV28 and J is TRBJ2-7, with 7 bases aligning to TRBD1. Germline assignment: CDR1 MDHEN and CDR2 SYDVKM. V was pared by 5 bases and J by 0 bases, with 7 bases of the junction left unmatched. The CDR3 is 15 amino acids. The CDR3 spells CASSPGTALSYEQYF. Written as DNA, the CDR3 is TGTGCCAGCAGTCCCGGGACAGCCCTCTCCTACGAGCAGTACTTC.

V and J are TRBV5-8 and TRBJ1-4; D is ambiguous. V lost 4 bases to trimming and J lost 5 bases, with 15 bases between them. The CDR3 is 15 residues long. Germline V gene data show CDR1 as SGHTS and CDR2 as YDEGEE. CDR3 bases: TGTGCCAGCAGCCCCGGACGGAGCGCGAATGAAAAACTGTTTTTT. It encodes CASSPGRSANEKLFF. The whole variable domain, remainder taken from reference TRBV5-8 and TRBJ1-4, is EAGVTQSPTHLIKTRGQQATLRCSPISGHTSVYWYQQALGLGLQFLLWYDEGEERNRGNFPPRFSGRQFPNYSSELNVNALELEDSALYLCASSPGRSANEKLFFGSGTQLSVL.